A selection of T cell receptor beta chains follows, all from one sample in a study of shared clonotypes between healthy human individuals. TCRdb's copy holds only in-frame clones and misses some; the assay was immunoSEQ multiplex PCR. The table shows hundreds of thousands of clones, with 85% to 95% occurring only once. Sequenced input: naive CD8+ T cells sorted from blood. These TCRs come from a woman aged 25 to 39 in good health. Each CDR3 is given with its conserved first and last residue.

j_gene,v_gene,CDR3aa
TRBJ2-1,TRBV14,CASSRRTGGFGNEQFF
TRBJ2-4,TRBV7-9,CASSPQGWGAKNIQYF
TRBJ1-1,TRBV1,CTTKRAFF
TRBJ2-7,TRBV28,CASRKRGAYEQYF
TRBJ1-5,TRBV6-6,CASRPGAVQRNQPQHF
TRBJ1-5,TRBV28,CASSTGLTNQPQHF
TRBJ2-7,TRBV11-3,CASSFVQYEQYF
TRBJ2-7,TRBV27,CASSFGTGLHEQYF
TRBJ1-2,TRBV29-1,CSVEDPGITYGYTF
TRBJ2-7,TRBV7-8,CASSPPSAGEYEQYF
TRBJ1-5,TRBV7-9,CASSHGGRDNQPQHF
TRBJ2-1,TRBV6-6,CATMGTYNEQFF
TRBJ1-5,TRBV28,CASSLFYQPQHF
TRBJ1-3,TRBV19,CASSLRRDTIYF
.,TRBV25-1,CASRARDSYEQYF
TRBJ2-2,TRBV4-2,CASSQDGQTGELFF
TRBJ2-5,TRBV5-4,CASTPMGEGFIETQYF
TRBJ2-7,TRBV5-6,CASSLAGLAPGYEQYF
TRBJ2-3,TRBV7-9,CASSLGTGPTDTQYF
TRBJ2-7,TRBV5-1,CASSFSGQGYEQYF
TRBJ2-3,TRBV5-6,CASSLTGSTDTQYF
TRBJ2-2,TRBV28,CASRRGGRLAGLTGELFF
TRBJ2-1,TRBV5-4,CASSLGEGHPLGYNEQFF
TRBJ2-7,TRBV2,CASKSGTESYEQYF